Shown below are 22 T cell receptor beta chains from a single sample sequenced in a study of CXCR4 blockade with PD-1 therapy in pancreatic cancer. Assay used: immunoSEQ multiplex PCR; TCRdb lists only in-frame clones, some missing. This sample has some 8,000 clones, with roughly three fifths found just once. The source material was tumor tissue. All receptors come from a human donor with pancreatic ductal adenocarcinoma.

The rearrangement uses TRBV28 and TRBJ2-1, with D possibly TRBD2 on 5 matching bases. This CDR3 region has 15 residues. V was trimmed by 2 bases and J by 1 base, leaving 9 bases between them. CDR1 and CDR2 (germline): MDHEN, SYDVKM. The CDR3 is CASSLVGNSYNEQFF. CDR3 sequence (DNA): TGTGCCAGCAGTTTAGTCGGGAATTCCTACAATGAGCAGTTCTTC.

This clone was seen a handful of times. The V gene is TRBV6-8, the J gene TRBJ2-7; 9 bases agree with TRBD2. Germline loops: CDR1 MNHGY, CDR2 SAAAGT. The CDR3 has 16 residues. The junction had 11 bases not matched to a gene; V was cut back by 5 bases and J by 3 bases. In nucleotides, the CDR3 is TGTGCCAGCAGTAACCCCGGCGGGGGGGCCCTCTACGAGCAGTACTTC. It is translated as CASSNPGGGALYEQYF.

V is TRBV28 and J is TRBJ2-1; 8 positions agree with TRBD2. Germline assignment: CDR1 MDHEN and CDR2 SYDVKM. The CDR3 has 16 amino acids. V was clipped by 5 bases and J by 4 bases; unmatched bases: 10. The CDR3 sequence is CASSPKSGRGYNEQFF. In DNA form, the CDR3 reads TGTGCCAGCAGTCCCAAGAGCGGGAGAGGGTACAATGAGCAGTTCTTC.

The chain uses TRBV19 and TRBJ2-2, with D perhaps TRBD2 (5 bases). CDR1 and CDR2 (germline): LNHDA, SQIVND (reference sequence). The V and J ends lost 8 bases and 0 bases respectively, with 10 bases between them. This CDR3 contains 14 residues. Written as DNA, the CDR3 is TGTGCCAGTCGACTACGGACGAACACCGGGGAGCTGTTTTTT. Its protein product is CASRLRTNTGELFF.

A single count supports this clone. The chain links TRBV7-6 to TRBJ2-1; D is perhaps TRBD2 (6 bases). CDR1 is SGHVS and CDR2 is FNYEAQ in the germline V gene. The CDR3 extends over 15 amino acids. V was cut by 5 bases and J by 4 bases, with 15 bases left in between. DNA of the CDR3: TGTGCCAGCAGCCTTAGCGGAGGCCAATACAATGAGCAGTTCTTC. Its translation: CASSLSGGQYNEQFF.

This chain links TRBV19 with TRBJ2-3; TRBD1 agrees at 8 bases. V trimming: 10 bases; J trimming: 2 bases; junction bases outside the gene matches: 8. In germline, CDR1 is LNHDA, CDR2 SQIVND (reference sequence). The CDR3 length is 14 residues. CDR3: CATARQGPTDTQYF. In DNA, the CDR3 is TGTGCCACCGCCAGACAGGGGCCCACAGATACGCAGTATTTT. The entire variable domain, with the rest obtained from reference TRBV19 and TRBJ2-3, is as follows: DGGITQSPKYLFRKEGQNVTLSCEQNLNHDAMYWYRQDPGQGLRLIYYSQIVNDFQKGDIAEGYSVSREKKESFPLTVTSAQKNPTAFYLCATARQGPTDTQYFGPGTRLTVL.

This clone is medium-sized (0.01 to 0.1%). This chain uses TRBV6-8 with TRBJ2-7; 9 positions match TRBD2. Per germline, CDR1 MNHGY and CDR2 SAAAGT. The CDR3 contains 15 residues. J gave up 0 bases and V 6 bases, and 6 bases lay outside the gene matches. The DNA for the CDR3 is TGTGCCAGCAGCCGAATAGCGGGGGCCTCCTACGAGCAGTACTTC. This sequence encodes CASSRIAGASYEQYF.

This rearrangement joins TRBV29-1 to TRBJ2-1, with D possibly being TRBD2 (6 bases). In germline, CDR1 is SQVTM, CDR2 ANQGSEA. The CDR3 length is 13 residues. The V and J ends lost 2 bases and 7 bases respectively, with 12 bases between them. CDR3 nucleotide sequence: TGCAGCGTTGAAAGGGAGGCCTGGAATGAGCAGTTCTTC. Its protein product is CSVEREAWNEQFF.

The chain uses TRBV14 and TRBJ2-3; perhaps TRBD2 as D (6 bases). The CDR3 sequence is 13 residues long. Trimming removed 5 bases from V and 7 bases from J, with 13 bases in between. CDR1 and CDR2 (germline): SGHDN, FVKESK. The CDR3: CASSFLAPNTQYF. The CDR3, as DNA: TGTGCCAGCAGCTTCCTAGCGCCGAATACGCAGTATTTT.

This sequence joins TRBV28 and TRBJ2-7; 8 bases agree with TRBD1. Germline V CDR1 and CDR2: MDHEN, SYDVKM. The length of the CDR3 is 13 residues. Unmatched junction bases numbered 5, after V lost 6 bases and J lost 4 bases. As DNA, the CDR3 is TGTGCCAGCAGCATCGGACAGGGATACGAGCAGTACTTC. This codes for CASSIGQGYEQYF.

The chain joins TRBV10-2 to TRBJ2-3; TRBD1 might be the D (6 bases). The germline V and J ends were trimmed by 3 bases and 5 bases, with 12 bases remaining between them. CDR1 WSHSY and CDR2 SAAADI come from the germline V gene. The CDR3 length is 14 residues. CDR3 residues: CASSEQGSGDTQYF. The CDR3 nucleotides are TGCGCCAGCAGTGAACAGGGATCCGGAGATACGCAGTATTTT.

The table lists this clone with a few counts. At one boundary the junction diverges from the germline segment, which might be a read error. CDR3 loop: CASSFTGGGRAIF. The CDR3 DNA reads TGTGCCAGTAGTTTCACGGGGGGCGGGAGAGCAATCTTC. The chain recombines TRBV19 with TRBJ2-1, with D possibly TRBD2 on 7 matching bases. Germline CDR1 is LNHDA and CDR2 is SQIVND (reference sequence). This CDR3 comprises 13 residues.

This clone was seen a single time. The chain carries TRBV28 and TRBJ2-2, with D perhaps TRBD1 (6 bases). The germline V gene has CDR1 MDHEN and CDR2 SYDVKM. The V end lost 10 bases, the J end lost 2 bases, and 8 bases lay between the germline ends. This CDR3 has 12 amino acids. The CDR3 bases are TGTGCCACACAGGGTAACACCGGGGAGCTGTTTTTT. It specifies CATQGNTGELFF.

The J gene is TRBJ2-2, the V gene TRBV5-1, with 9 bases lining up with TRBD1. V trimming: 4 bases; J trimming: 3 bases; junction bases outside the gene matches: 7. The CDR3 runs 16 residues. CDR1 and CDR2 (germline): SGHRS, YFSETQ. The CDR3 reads CASSTGQGRDTGELFF. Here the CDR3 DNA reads TGCGCCAGCAGCACCGGACAGGGGAGGGACACCGGGGAGCTGTTTTTT. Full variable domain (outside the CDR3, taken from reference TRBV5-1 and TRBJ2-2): KAGVTQTPRYLIKTRGQQVTLSCSPISGHRSVSWYQQTPGQGLQFLFEYFSETQRNKGNFPGRFSGRQFSNSRSEMNVSTLELGDSALYLCASSTGQGRDTGELFFGEGSRLTVL.

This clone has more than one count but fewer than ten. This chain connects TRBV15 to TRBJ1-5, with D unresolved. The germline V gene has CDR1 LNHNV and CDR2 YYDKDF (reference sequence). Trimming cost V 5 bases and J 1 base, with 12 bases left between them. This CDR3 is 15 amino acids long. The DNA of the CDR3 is TGTGCCACCAGCCGGAGGCTGGGGAGCAATCAGCCCCAGCATTTT. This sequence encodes CATSRRLGSNQPQHF.

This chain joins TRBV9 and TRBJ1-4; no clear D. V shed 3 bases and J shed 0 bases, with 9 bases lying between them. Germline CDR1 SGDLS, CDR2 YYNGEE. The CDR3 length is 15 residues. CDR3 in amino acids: CASSAGQATNEKLFF. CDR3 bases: TGTGCCAGCAGCGCCGGCCAAGCAACTAATGAAAAACTGTTTTTT.

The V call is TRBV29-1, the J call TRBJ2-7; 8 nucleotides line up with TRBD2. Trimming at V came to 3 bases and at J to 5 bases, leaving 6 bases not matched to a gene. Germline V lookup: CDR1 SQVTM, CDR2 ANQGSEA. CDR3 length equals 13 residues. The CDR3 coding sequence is TGCAGCGTTGACGGGGCGGGGGGAGACGAGCAGTACTTC. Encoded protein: CSVDGAGGDEQYF.

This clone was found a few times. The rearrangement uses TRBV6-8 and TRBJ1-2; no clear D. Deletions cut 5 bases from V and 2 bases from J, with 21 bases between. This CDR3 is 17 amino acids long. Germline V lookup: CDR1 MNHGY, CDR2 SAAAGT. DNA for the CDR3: TGTGCCAGCAGTGGCCCCCCAGAGGCGCCCCAGAACTATGGCTACACCTTC. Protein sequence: CASSGPPEAPQNYGYTF.

The CDR3 nucleotides are TGTGCCACCAGTGGGGCCCCGTGGCCCGAAAATGAAAAACTGTTTTTT. It translates to CATSGAPWPENEKLFF. V is TRBV15 and J is TRBJ1-4, with TRBD1 as a possible D gene (5 bases). This CDR3 is 16 amino acids long. CDR1 is LNHNV and CDR2 is YYDKDF in the germline V gene (reference sequence). V shed 6 bases and J shed 5 bases, with 19 bases lying between them. Filled out from reference TRBV15 and TRBJ1-4, the complete variable domain reads DAMVIQNPRYQVTQFGKPVTLSCSQTLNHNVMYWYQQKSSQAPKLLFHYYDKDFNNEADTPDNFQSRRPNTSFCFLDIRSPGLGDTAMYLCATSGAPWPENEKLFFGSGTQLSVL.

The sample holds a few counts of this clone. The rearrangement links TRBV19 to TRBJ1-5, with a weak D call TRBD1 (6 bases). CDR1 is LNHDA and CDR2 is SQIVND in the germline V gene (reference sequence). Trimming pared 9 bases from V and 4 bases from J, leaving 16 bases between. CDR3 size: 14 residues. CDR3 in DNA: TGTGCCAGCACCCAGACAGGATTAAATCAGCCCCAGCATTTT. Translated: CASTQTGLNQPQHF.

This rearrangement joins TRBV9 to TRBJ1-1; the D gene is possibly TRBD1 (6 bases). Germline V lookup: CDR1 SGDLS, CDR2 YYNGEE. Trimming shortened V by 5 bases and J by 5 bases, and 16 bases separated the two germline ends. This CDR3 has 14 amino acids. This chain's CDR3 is CASSDEQGITEAFF. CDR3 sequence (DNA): TGTGCCAGCAGTGACGAACAGGGAATTACTGAAGCTTTCTTT.

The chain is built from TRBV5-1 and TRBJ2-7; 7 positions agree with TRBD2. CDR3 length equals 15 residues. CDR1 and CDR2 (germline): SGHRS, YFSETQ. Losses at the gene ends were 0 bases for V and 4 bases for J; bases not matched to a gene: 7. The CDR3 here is CASSLAIGEGYEQYF. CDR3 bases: TGCGCCAGCAGCTTGGCCATCGGGGAGGGATACGAGCAGTACTTC.